The 22 T cell receptor beta chains listed next were all sequenced from one sample in a study of blood T cells in healthy people across ages. Alongside a J-beta primer mix, a sample-barcoded 5' primer served in a second PCR lasting about 7 to 11 cycles. TCRdb called the 5' RACE reads again in MiXCR, with one record for every CDR3 protein. This table holds fewer than 750,000 distinct CDR3 sequences, about 51% found once. The specimen sequenced was blood. Receptors were obtained from a woman of 80 years or more in good health.

The CDR3 is CASSAGIQETQYF. DNA for the CDR3: TGTGCCAGCAGCGCAGGGATCCAAGAGACCCAGTACTTC. The chain couples TRBV7-2 to TRBJ2-5; possible D gene TRBD1, 5 bases. CDR3 size: 13 residues. In germline, CDR1 is SGHTA, CDR2 FQGNSA. Deletions cut 5 bases from V and 1 base from J, with 8 bases between.

The chain combines TRBV7-3 with TRBJ1-5; tentative D call: TRBD1 (6 bases). The CDR3 runs 16 residues. Germline CDR1 SGHTA, CDR2 FQGTGA. V shed 7 bases and J shed 11 bases, with 27 bases lying between them. CDR3 in DNA: TGTGCCAGCACCTATTGGGAGGGACAAATGGGGATGGCCCAGCATTTT. Translation gives CASTYWEGQMGMAQHF.

This clonotype was found many times. The genes are TRBV28 and TRBJ2-7; 11 positions match TRBD2. The CDR3 spans 15 residues. From germline, CDR1 is MDHEN and CDR2 SYDVKM. The J segment lost 2 bases and the V segment lost 6 bases, leaving 6 bases of the junction unmatched. CDR3 DNA: TGTGCCAGCAGCCCCGGACTAGCGGGCGCCTACGAGCAGTACTTC. Protein product: CASSPGLAGAYEQYF.

J is TRBJ1-2 and V is TRBV6-5; the match to TRBD1 covers 9 bases. V was pared by 0 bases and J by 6 bases, with 20 bases of the junction left unmatched. There are 20 residues in the CDR3. The V gene's germline CDR1 is MNHEY and CDR2 SVGAGI. The CDR3 sequence: CASSYSRVSVLGQGENGYTF. CDR3 bases: TGTGCCAGCAGTTACTCGAGGGTTAGCGTTCTGGGACAGGGTGAAAATGGCTACACCTTC.

This clonotype was picked up a small number of times. This chain uses TRBV9 with TRBJ2-1, with 7 bases that match TRBD2. The CDR3 length is 13 residues. The junction had 7 bases not matched to a gene; V was cut back by 4 bases and J by 9 bases. Germline V gene sequence: CDR1 SGDLS, CDR2 YYNGEE. Here the CDR3 DNA reads TGTGCCAGCAGCACGGGCGGGAGCGGTGAGCAGTTCTTC. Translating gives CASSTGGSGEQFF.

This clonotype was seen a handful of times. This chain joins TRBV5-4 and TRBJ2-1, with D perhaps TRBD2 (5 bases). The V gene's germline CDR1 is SGHNT and CDR2 YYREEE (reference sequence). The CDR3 contains 13 residues. V was clipped by 7 bases and J by 2 bases, with 10 bases between them. CDR3 loop: CASSGVAYNEQFF. CDR3 nucleotides: TGTGCCAGCTCCGGGGTGGCCTACAATGAGCAGTTCTTC.

This rearrangement joins TRBV28 to TRBJ2-2, with 10 bases matching TRBD1. The germline V gene has CDR1 MDHEN and CDR2 SYDVKM. After removal of 4 bases from V and 5 bases from J, the junction contained 4 bases not matched to a gene. The CDR3 contains 15 residues. CDR3 region: CASSWGQGRTGELFF. The CDR3 DNA reads as TGTGCCAGCAGTTGGGGACAGGGGAGAACCGGGGAGCTGTTTTTT.

With respect to this clonotype: Sequence at one end of the junction differs from germline and may be a read error. The CDR3 reads CASSLEAGTNTGELFF. For the CDR3, the DNA is TGTGCTAGCAGCTTAGAAGCGGGCACCAACACCGGGGAGCTGTTTTTT. The chain has TRBV7-7 and TRBJ2-2; tentative D call: TRBD2 (6 bases). This CDR3 spans 16 amino acids. CDR1 is SSHAT, CDR2 FNYEAQ, per germline (reference sequence).

The chain is built from TRBV27 and TRBJ2-7, with 7 bases that match TRBD1. The CDR3 length is 12 residues. Germline CDR1 reads MNHEY; CDR2 reads SMNVEV (reference sequence). With 8 bases clipped from V and 2 bases from J, the junction kept 3 bases outside the gene matches. The CDR3 coding sequence is TGTGCCAGCGGGACAGTTGCCTACGAGCAGTACTTC. This sequence encodes CASGTVAYEQYF.

This clonotype has only a few counts. The chain links TRBV7-9 to TRBJ2-1; the D call may be TRBD1 or TRBD2 (6 bases each). The CDR3 loop spans 16 amino acids. Germline CDR1 SEHNR, CDR2 FQNEAQ (reference sequence). V lost 3 bases and J 2 bases, leaving 14 bases between the germline ends. CDR3 bases: TGTGCCAGCAGCTTTCTGACGGGGGCCACCTACAATGAGCAGTTCTTC. Encoded protein: CASSFLTGATYNEQFF.

Points on this clonotype: A much larger clone differs by one base, so this may be a read error. The V and J genes are TRBV20-1 and TRBJ2-1, with 9 bases that match TRBD2. CDR1 is DFQATT and CDR2 is SNEGSKA in the germline V gene (reference sequence). This CDR3 has 14 amino acids. The CDR3 is CSATGTSIYSEQFF. The CDR3 nucleotides read TGCAGTGCTACCGGGACTAGCATCTACAGTGAGCAGTTCTTC.

This clonotype was observed a few times. This chain uses TRBV7-3 with TRBJ2-2, with a possible D match to TRBD1 (6 bases). With 5 bases removed from V and 5 bases from J, the gap between germline ends came to 12 bases. Per germline, CDR1 SGHTA and CDR2 FQGTGA. The CDR3 consists of 14 residues. The CDR3 sequence: CASSQGGGTGELFF. DNA for the CDR3: TGTGCCAGCAGCCAAGGGGGTGGGACCGGGGAGCTGTTTTTT.

This clonotype has at least ten counts. The chain combines TRBV20-1 with TRBJ2-7; no clear D. The germline V gene encodes CDR1 DFQATT and CDR2 SNEGSKA (reference sequence). The CDR3 is made up of 14 amino acids. The V end was cut by 2 bases, the J end by 3 bases, with 14 bases between. This chain's CDR3 is CSARSPPSSYEQYF. DNA for the CDR3: TGCAGTGCTAGATCCCCCCCAAGTAGCTACGAGCAGTACTTC.

On this clonotype: A read error is possible here, since a much larger clone lies one base away. The J gene is TRBJ2-3, the V gene TRBV27, with D unclear. Germline CDR1 reads MNHEY; CDR2 reads SMNVEV (reference sequence). This CDR3 is built from 14 residues. The CDR3 sequence: CASSRDTITDAQYF. CDR3 DNA sequence: TGTGCCAGCAGTAGAGACACTATCACAGATGCGCAGTATTTT.

The chain uses TRBV4-3 and TRBJ2-7; 7 positions match TRBD1. This CDR3 spans 15 amino acids. With 3 bases clipped from V and 0 bases from J, the junction kept 5 bases outside the gene matches. The germline V gene has CDR1 LGHNA and CDR2 YSLEER. The CDR3 sequence: CASSQHRGSSYEQYF. CDR3 sequence (DNA): TGCGCCAGCAGCCAGCACAGGGGAAGCTCCTACGAGCAGTACTTC.

Comments on this clonotype: This may come from a read error, since a much larger clone is one base off. The chain recombines TRBV2 with TRBJ2-5, with 9 bases lining up with TRBD1. This CDR3 is built from 13 residues. CDR1 is SNHLY, CDR2 FYNNEI, per germline. Trimming took 3 bases from V and 11 from J; bases not matched to a gene: 7. The CDR3 region has the DNA TGTGCCAGCAGTGAGGGACAGGGCAGTGAGCAGTACTTC. Encoded protein: CASSEGQGSEQYF.

This sequence joins TRBV3-1 and TRBJ2-4, with 15 bases fitting TRBD2. This CDR3 spans 16 amino acids. V dropped 4 bases and J dropped 9; count of bases not matched to a gene: 7. The germline gives CDR1 LGHDT, CDR2 YNNKEL (reference sequence). The DNA for the CDR3 is TGTGCCAGCAGCCCGCGGACTAGCGGGAGGGCTGGCATTCAGTACTTC. This sequence encodes CASSPRTSGRAGIQYF.

This clonotype has ten or more counts. The chain couples TRBV4-1 to TRBJ2-3, with 9 bases lining up with TRBD2. Germline V gene sequence: CDR1 MGHRA, CDR2 YSYEKL. The V segment lost 2 bases and the J segment 5 bases; nucleotides outside the gene matches: 5. CDR3 length equals 15 residues. The DNA for the CDR3 is TGCGCCAGCAGCCAAAGCGGGAGGAAAGTAGATACGCAGTATTTT. It specifies CASSQSGRKVDTQYF.

V and J are TRBV29-1 and TRBJ1-3, with a tentative D call TRBD1 (5 bases). The CDR3 totals 11 residues. CDR1 and CDR2 (germline): SQVTM, ANQGSEA. V was trimmed by 7 bases and J by 8 bases, leaving 12 bases between them. CDR3 bases: TGCAGCGGGGGGGGTCGGGACACCATATATTTT. It translates to CSGGGRDTIYF.

This clonotype was recorded many times. The CDR3 spells CASSYAGLAYEQYF. For the CDR3, the DNA is TGTGCCAGCAGTTACGCAGGACTAGCCTACGAGCAGTACTTC. The chain links TRBV6-6 to TRBJ2-7; TRBD2 matches at 7 bases. The CDR3 has 14 residues. V was clipped by 2 bases and J by 2 bases; unmatched bases: 3. Germline CDR1 is MNHNY and CDR2 is SVGAGI (reference sequence).

In its sample, this clonotype was seen many times. V is TRBV7-2 and J is TRBJ2-5, with 11 nucleotides matching TRBD2. CDR1 is SGHTA, CDR2 FQGNSA, per germline. CDR3 length: 17 residues. The trim removed 3 bases at V and 4 bases at J, leaving 10 bases unmatched. The CDR3 bases are TGTGCCAGCAGCTTCAGGCTGAGAGGACTAGCGGGAGAGACCCAGTACTTC. Translating gives CASSFRLRGLAGETQYF.

As regards this clonotype: Just one base apart from a much larger clone, this may be a read error. The gene calls are TRBV20-1 and TRBJ2-1; tentatively, D is TRBD2 (6 bases). Per germline, CDR1 DFQATT and CDR2 SNEGSKA (reference sequence). The CDR3 is 14 amino acids. CDR3 DNA: TGCAGGGCTATAACTAGCTCGTCCTACAATGAGCAGTTCTTC. Residues: CRAITSSSYNEQFF.